These 12 T cell receptor beta chains were sequenced from one sample in a study of blood T cells in healthy people across ages. PCR was performed a second time for 7 to 11 cycles using a sample-barcoded 5' primer and a J-beta primer mix. In TCRdb, the 5' RACE reads were re-called with MiXCR into one record per CDR3 protein. The sample lists about 780,000 distinct CDR3 sequences, 20% to 30% occurring once. The same sample was also used in a study of T cells of mothers and their children.

Source material: blood. These TCRs come from a boy aged 5-17 years in good health.

The genes are TRBV7-9 and TRBJ2-2; the D gene could be TRBD1 or TRBD2 (5 bases each). The germline CDR1 and CDR2 sequences are SEHNR and FQNEAQ (reference sequence). V lost 8 bases and J 9 bases, leaving 13 bases between the germline ends. CDR3 length: 12 residues. The CDR3 loop reads CASHRDLRELFF. Written as DNA, the CDR3 is TGTGCCAGCCATAGGGACCTCCGGGAGCTGTTTTTT.

The CDR3 loop is CSVGGLAGYNEQFF. In DNA, the CDR3 is TGCAGCGTTGGGGGACTAGCGGGATACAATGAGCAGTTCTTC. J is TRBJ2-1 and V is TRBV29-1, with 13 bases lining up with TRBD2. CDR1 SQVTM and CDR2 ANQGSEA come from the germline V gene. The CDR3 has 14 amino acids. Trimming removed 4 bases from V and 4 bases from J; junction bases left unmatched: 1.

The chain uses TRBV9 and TRBJ1-1; no reliable D call. The V end was cut by 3 bases, the J end by 10 bases, with 16 bases between. Germline V lookup: CDR1 SGDLS, CDR2 YYNGEE. The CDR3 has 13 residues. The CDR3 is CASSEGAASGAFF. CDR3 nucleotides: TGTGCCAGCAGCGAGGGCGCAGCGAGTGGAGCTTTCTTT.

Only a few counts were recorded for this clonotype. The chain links TRBV5-1 to TRBJ2-1; 13 bases are a match to TRBD2. Germline lookup yields CDR1 SGHRS and CDR2 YFSETQ. J lost 10 bases, V lost 0 bases, and 4 bases had no gene match. CDR3 length equals 15 residues. This CDR3 reads CASSLETSGGQEQFF. In DNA form, the CDR3 reads TGCGCCAGCAGCTTGGAGACTAGCGGGGGGCAGGAGCAGTTCTTC.

This chain links TRBV7-3 with TRBJ2-5; D is perhaps TRBD2 (6 bases). The J call may not be correct, given that the DNA end is closer to TRBJ2-7. Germline loops: CDR1 SGHTA, CDR2 FQGTGA. The CDR3 length is 16 residues. In DNA, the CDR3 is TGTGCCAGCAGCTCGGGACTCCCTAAGAGCTCCTACGAGCAGTACTTC. It yields the protein CASSSGLPKSSYEQYF.

The chain uses TRBV6-1 and TRBJ1-2; D may be TRBD1 (6 bases). This CDR3 has 14 residues. Germline values: CDR1 MNHNS, CDR2 SASEGT. V lost 2 bases, J lost 4 bases, and 11 bases lay in between. The CDR3 bases are TGTGCCAGCAGTGAATACAGGGATATCTATGGCTACACCTTC. Translation: CASSEYRDIYGYTF.

This rearrangement joins TRBV4-2 to TRBJ1-3; D is undetermined. Germline V gene data show CDR1 as LGHNA and CDR2 as YNFKEQ. This CDR3 has 15 amino acids. The V end lost 1 base, the J end lost 4 bases, and 11 bases lay between the germline ends. The CDR3 loop is CASSQGWQTGNTIYF. The CDR3 DNA follows: TGTGCCAGCAGCCAAGGGTGGCAGACGGGAAACACCATATATTTT.

The chain combines TRBV15 with TRBJ2-5; perhaps TRBD1 as D (6 bases). V was clipped by 4 bases and J by 1 base, with 10 bases between them. From germline, CDR1 is LNHNV and CDR2 YYDKDF (reference sequence). The CDR3 loop spans 14 amino acids. This CDR3 reads CATSIGGLQETQYF. In nucleotides, the CDR3 is TGTGCCACCAGCATTGGGGGCCTCCAAGAGACCCAGTACTTC.

The chain recombines TRBV7-9 with TRBJ1-3; possible D gene TRBD1, 6 bases. Trimming removed 5 bases from V and 4 bases from J, with 12 bases in between. CDR3 length equals 14 residues. Germline assignment: CDR1 SEHNR and CDR2 FQNEAQ (reference sequence). As DNA, the CDR3 is TGTGCCAGCAGCCCGGACAGCGCCGGAAACACCATATATTTT. The encoded protein is CASSPDSAGNTIYF.

A word on this clonotype: A much larger clone differs by one base, so this may be a read error. The chain couples TRBV7-7 to TRBJ2-7; either TRBD1 or TRBD2 may fit D (5 bases each). Germline V gene data show CDR1 as SSHAT and CDR2 as FNYEAQ (reference sequence). The V gene lost 6 bases and the J gene lost 0 bases, with 9 bases spanning the gap. This CDR3 comprises 13 residues. The CDR3 loop reads CASRPGASYEQYF. In nucleotides, the CDR3 is TGTGCCAGCAGACCCGGGGCCTCCTACGAGCAGTACTTC. Full variable domain (missing parts from reference TRBV7-7 and TRBJ2-7): GAGVSQSPRYKVTKRGQDVTLRCDPISSHATLYWYQQALGQGPEFLTYFNYEAQPDKSGLPSDRFSAERPEGSISTLTIQRTEQRDSAMYRCASRPGASYEQYFGPGTRLTVT.

This clonotype occurred once. V usage is TRBV10-3 and J usage is TRBJ1-3; D unclear. Trimming stripped 4 bases from V and 0 bases from J, with 10 bases between. CDR3 size: 15 residues. Germline CDR1 reads ENHRY; CDR2 reads SYGVKD. The CDR3 nucleotides are TGTGCCATCAGTGCCGAGATACTCTCTGGAAACACCATATATTTT. Its translation: CAISAEILSGNTIYF.

The J gene is TRBJ2-2, the V gene TRBV5-5; a possible D gene is TRBD2 (6 bases). Trimming pared 2 bases from V and 4 bases from J, leaving 15 bases between. The CDR3 consists of 16 residues. Per the germline V gene, CDR1 is SGHKS and CDR2 is YYEKEE (reference sequence). In DNA form, the CDR3 reads TGTGCCAGCAGCTTCCCGGGGCCCGGGGGCACCGGGGAGCTGTTTTTT. It specifies CASSFPGPGGTGELFF.